This is a list of T cell receptor beta chains from one sample in a study of cytomegalovirus exposure and HLA in healthy donors. Produced via immunoSEQ multiplex PCR; TCRdb's table is partial and in-frame only. The sample carries roughly 200,000 clones, roughly 80% recorded once. Material for sequencing was PBMCs. The origin of the receptors is a man aged 30 to 45 in good health and CMV-seronegative. Each CDR3 is given with its conserved first and last residue. The D gene is left open where the match is weak. Size tells how often a clone was seen (once, few, many) or the class of an expanded clone, and some rows leave it out.

d_gene: -
j_gene: TRBJ2-2
abundance: once
v_gene: TRBV6-1
CDR3aa: CASSEEILTGELFF
CDR3nt: TGTGCCAGCAGTGAAGAAATCCTCACCGGGGAGCTGTTTTTT

d_gene: -
j_gene: TRBJ2-6
abundance: -
v_gene: TRBV2
CDR3aa: CASSERARVTTFAGASVLTF
CDR3nt: TGTGCCAGCAGTGAAAGGGCTCGTGTCACTACCTTCGCTGGGGCCAGCGTCCTGACTTTC

d_gene: TRBD1
j_gene: TRBJ2-2
abundance: -
v_gene: TRBV6-5
CDR3aa: CASSWAQGTGELFF
CDR3nt: TGTGCCAGCAGTTGGGCACAGGGGACCGGGGAGCTGTTTTTT

d_gene: -
j_gene: TRBJ2-3
abundance: -
v_gene: TRBV4-2
CDR3aa: CASSQAGAGDTQYF
CDR3nt: TGTGCCAGCAGCCAGGCTGGTGCGGGGGATACGCAGTATTTT

d_gene: -
j_gene: TRBJ2-6
abundance: -
v_gene: TRBV19
CDR3aa: CASKGAGASVLTF
CDR3nt: TGTGCCAGTAAAGGTGCTGGGGCCAGCGTCCTGACTTTC

d_gene: TRBD1
j_gene: TRBJ2-2
abundance: -
v_gene: TRBV16
CDR3aa: CASSLGQAAGELFF
CDR3nt: TGTGCCAGCAGCCTAGGACAGGCGGCCGGGGAGCTGTTTTTT

d_gene: -
j_gene: TRBJ1-2
abundance: -
v_gene: TRBV6-1
CDR3aa: CASSELQGPYGYTF
CDR3nt: TGTGCCAGCAGTGAACTACAGGGCCCCTATGGCTACACCTTC

d_gene: TRBD1
j_gene: TRBJ1-1
abundance: -
v_gene: TRBV2
CDR3aa: CASRDRDRGGTMNTEAFF
CDR3nt: TGTGCCAGCAGGGATCGGGACAGGGGAGGTACAATGAACACTGAAGCTTTCTTT

d_gene: TRBD2
j_gene: TRBJ2-1
abundance: once
v_gene: TRBV19
CDR3aa: CASRGLAGNNEQFF
CDR3nt: TGTGCCAGTAGGGGACTAGCGGGGAACAATGAGCAGTTCTTC

d_gene: -
j_gene: TRBJ2-3
abundance: -
v_gene: TRBV6-6
CDR3aa: CASSYLSSTDTQYF
CDR3nt: TGTGCCAGCAGTTACCTCTCTAGCACAGATACGCAGTATTTT

d_gene: -
j_gene: TRBJ2-1
abundance: -
v_gene: TRBV29-1
CDR3aa: CSVELGTSDEQFF
CDR3nt: TGCAGCGTTGAGTTAGGGACATCCGATGAGCAGTTCTTC

d_gene: TRBD2
j_gene: TRBJ2-7
abundance: -
v_gene: TRBV5-5
CDR3aa: CASSFRGAYEQYF
CDR3nt: TGTGCCAGCAGCTTTCGGGGGGCCTACGAGCAGTACTTC

d_gene: -
j_gene: TRBJ2-3
abundance: few
v_gene: TRBV27
CDR3aa: CASRFTFSTDTQYF
CDR3nt: TGTGCCAGCAGATTTACATTTAGCACAGATACGCAGTATTTT

d_gene: -
j_gene: TRBJ1-4
abundance: -
v_gene: TRBV7-6
CDR3aa: CASSAVGTTNEKLFF
CDR3nt: TGTGCCAGCAGCGCAGTGGGCACAACTAATGAAAAACTGTTTTTT

d_gene: TRBD1
j_gene: TRBJ1-1
abundance: -
v_gene: TRBV6-5
CDR3aa: CASSPDRGTNTEAFF
CDR3nt: TGTGCCAGCAGCCCAGACAGGGGCACGAACACTGAAGCTTTCTTT

d_gene: TRBD2
j_gene: TRBJ2-7
abundance: -
v_gene: TRBV11-1
CDR3aa: CASSFRGEEQYF
CDR3nt: TGTGCCAGCAGCTTCCGGGGGGAGGAGCAGTACTTC

d_gene: -
j_gene: TRBJ2-5
abundance: -
v_gene: TRBV28
CDR3aa: CASINGRFRGTQYF
CDR3nt: TGTGCCAGCATTAATGGACGGTTCCGGGGGACCCAGTACTTC

d_gene: TRBD2
j_gene: TRBJ2-1
abundance: -
v_gene: TRBV4-3
CDR3aa: CASSRSHSGGAYNEQFF
CDR3nt: TGCGCCAGCAGCCGTTCCCATAGCGGGGGGGCCTACAATGAGCAGTTCTTC

d_gene: TRBD2
j_gene: TRBJ2-3
abundance: -
v_gene: TRBV7-2
CDR3aa: CASSLGVRGEDTQYF
CDR3nt: TGTGCCAGCAGCTTGGGTGTGCGGGGGGAGGATACGCAGTATTTT

d_gene: -
j_gene: TRBJ2-5
abundance: -
v_gene: TRBV21-1
CDR3aa: CASPWDSQETQYF
CDR3nt: TGTGCCAGCCCCTGGGACAGCCAAGAGACCCAGTACTTC

d_gene: -
j_gene: TRBJ1-1
abundance: -
v_gene: TRBV21-1
CDR3aa: CASSRQGFYTEAFF
CDR3nt: TGTGCCAGCAGCCGGCAGGGGTTCTACACTGAAGCTTTCTTT

d_gene: -
j_gene: TRBJ1-1
abundance: -
v_gene: TRBV9
CDR3aa: CASSVGVKPAFF
CDR3nt: TGTGCCAGCAGCGTAGGAGTGAAACCGGCTTTCTTT

d_gene: -
j_gene: TRBJ2-7
abundance: -
v_gene: TRBV5-1
CDR3aa: CASSLVGGTTYEQYF
CDR3nt: TGCGCCAGCAGCTTGGTCGGGGGGACAACCTACGAGCAGTACTTC

d_gene: TRBD2
j_gene: TRBJ2-3
abundance: -
v_gene: TRBV27
CDR3aa: CATSGLGARNTQYF
CDR3nt: TGTGCCACATCGGGACTAGGCGCGCGGAATACGCAGTATTTT

d_gene: -
j_gene: TRBJ2-7
abundance: once
v_gene: TRBV7-9
CDR3aa: CASSLSGTLPSYEQYF
CDR3nt: TGTGCCAGCAGCCTCTCCGGGACACTCCCAAGTTACGAGCAGTACTTC

d_gene: -
j_gene: TRBJ1-4
abundance: -
v_gene: TRBV9
CDR3aa: CASSVGGTGTNEKLFF
CDR3nt: TGTGCCAGCAGCGTCGGGGGTACGGGAACTAATGAAAAACTGTTTTTT

d_gene: -
j_gene: TRBJ1-2
abundance: -
v_gene: TRBV29-1
CDR3aa: CSVSSQGNYGYTF
CDR3nt: TGCAGCGTTAGCTCACAGGGAAACTATGGCTACACCTTC

d_gene: TRBD1
j_gene: TRBJ2-5
abundance: few
v_gene: TRBV15
CDR3aa: CATERQGAEETQYF
CDR3nt: TGTGCCACCGAGAGACAGGGGGCCGAGGAGACCCAGTACTTC

d_gene: TRBD2
j_gene: TRBJ2-3
abundance: -
v_gene: TRBV4-3
CDR3aa: CASSQDLAGTSGYKSGDTQYF
CDR3nt: TGCGCCAGCAGCCAAGATCTAGCCGGGACTAGCGGGTATAAAAGCGGAGATACGCAGTATTTT

d_gene: TRBD2
j_gene: TRBJ2-5
abundance: -
v_gene: TRBV11-2
CDR3aa: CASRLEGGTSGGRLETQYF
CDR3nt: TGTGCCAGCAGGTTAGAGGGGGGGACTAGCGGGGGGAGGTTGGAGACCCAGTACTTC

d_gene: -
j_gene: TRBJ2-7
abundance: few
v_gene: TRBV6-1
CDR3aa: CAISPNGGLSEQYF
CDR3nt: TGTGCCATTTCTCCGAATGGGGGCCTCTCCGAGCAGTACTTC

d_gene: -
j_gene: TRBJ2-7
abundance: -
v_gene: TRBV7-2
CDR3aa: CASSLQGLYEQYF
CDR3nt: TGTGCCAGCAGCTTACAGGGACTCTACGAGCAGTACTTC

d_gene: -
j_gene: TRBJ2-3
abundance: -
v_gene: TRBV5-4
CDR3aa: CASSLGLTPALGTDTQYF
CDR3nt: TGTGCCAGCAGCTTGGGACTGACGCCGGCGTTAGGAACAGATACGCAGTATTTT

d_gene: TRBD2
j_gene: TRBJ2-7
abundance: -
v_gene: TRBV9
CDR3aa: CASSVEGSGVPYEQYF
CDR3nt: TGTGCCAGCAGCGTAGAAGGTAGCGGGGTACCCTACGAGCAGTACTTC

d_gene: TRBD2
j_gene: TRBJ2-1
abundance: once
v_gene: TRBV6-5
CDR3aa: CASRQSGGPYNEQFF
CDR3nt: TGTGCCAGCAGACAGAGCGGGGGGCCTTACAATGAGCAGTTCTTC

d_gene: TRBD1
j_gene: TRBJ2-7
abundance: -
v_gene: TRBV18
CDR3aa: CASSPTLQGAASEQYF
CDR3nt: TGTGCCAGCTCACCAACTCTACAGGGGGCAGCTAGCGAGCAGTACTTC

d_gene: TRBD1
j_gene: TRBJ1-1
abundance: -
v_gene: TRBV5-1
CDR3aa: CASSLRTGNTEAFF
CDR3nt: TGCGCCAGCAGCTTGAGGACAGGGAACACTGAAGCTTTCTTT

d_gene: -
j_gene: TRBJ2-1
abundance: -
v_gene: TRBV11-1
CDR3aa: CASSLWASDYEQFF
CDR3nt: TGTGCCAGCAGCTTGTGGGCTAGCGACTATGAGCAGTTCTTC

d_gene: -
j_gene: TRBJ2-7
abundance: -
v_gene: TRBV27
CDR3aa: CTSSLRASVLEQYF
CDR3nt: TGTACCAGCAGTTTGCGGGCTAGCGTACTCGAGCAGTACTTC

d_gene: -
j_gene: TRBJ1-4
abundance: -
v_gene: TRBV28
CDR3aa: CASSRTVNEKLFF
CDR3nt: TGTGCCAGCAGCAGGACAGTTAATGAAAAACTGTTTTTT

d_gene: TRBD2
j_gene: TRBJ2-3
abundance: -
v_gene: TRBV4-2
CDR3aa: CASSQELAGAGISTDTQYF
CDR3nt: TGTGCCAGCAGCCAAGAACTAGCGGGGGCTGGGATAAGCACAGATACGCAGTATTTT

d_gene: TRBD1
j_gene: TRBJ1-2
abundance: -
v_gene: TRBV5-1
CDR3aa: CASSLAGTGDWDGYTF
CDR3nt: TGCGCCAGCAGCTTGGCTGGGACAGGGGATTGGGATGGCTACACCTTC

d_gene: TRBD1
j_gene: TRBJ2-1
abundance: -
v_gene: TRBV9
CDR3aa: CASSGWDSHTNEQFF
CDR3nt: TGTGCCAGCAGCGGGTGGGACAGCCATACCAATGAGCAGTTCTTC

d_gene: -
j_gene: TRBJ1-1
abundance: -
v_gene: TRBV7-8
CDR3aa: CASSLARGEAFF
CDR3nt: TGTGCCAGCAGCTTAGCGCGGGGTGAAGCTTTCTTT

d_gene: -
j_gene: TRBJ1-5
abundance: -
v_gene: TRBV7-2
CDR3aa: CASSREGTGHQPQHF
CDR3nt: TGTGCCAGCAGCCGGGAGGGGACGGGTCATCAGCCCCAGCATTTT

d_gene: -
j_gene: TRBJ2-7
abundance: -
v_gene: TRBV28
CDR3aa: CASSPDRTYEQYF
CDR3nt: TGTGCCAGCAGTCCTGACAGGACCTACGAGCAGTACTTC

d_gene: TRBD2
j_gene: TRBJ2-2
abundance: -
v_gene: TRBV19
CDR3aa: CASRSPLAGGFLNTGELFF
CDR3nt: TGTGCCAGTAGATCCCCTCTAGCGGGAGGATTTTTGAACACCGGGGAGCTGTTTTTT

d_gene: -
j_gene: TRBJ1-1
abundance: -
v_gene: TRBV6-5
CDR3aa: CASSFPGEGDTEAFF
CDR3nt: TGTGCCAGCAGTTTCCCGGGGGAAGGGGACACTGAAGCTTTCTTT

d_gene: -
j_gene: TRBJ1-5
abundance: -
v_gene: TRBV28
CDR3aa: CASSSGSRQPQHF
CDR3nt: TGTGCCAGCAGTTCCGGAAGCAGGCAGCCCCAGCATTTT

d_gene: -
j_gene: TRBJ1-2
abundance: few
v_gene: TRBV20-1
CDR3aa: CSARVNGYTF
CDR3nt: TGCAGTGCTAGAGTTAATGGCTACACCTTC

d_gene: -
j_gene: TRBJ1-3
abundance: -
v_gene: TRBV7-9
CDR3aa: CASSGGRSGNTIYF
CDR3nt: TGTGCCAGCAGCGGGGGCCGGTCTGGAAACACCATATATTTT

d_gene: TRBD2
j_gene: TRBJ2-1
abundance: few
v_gene: TRBV6-5
CDR3aa: CASSSRTSGNEQFF
CDR3nt: TGTGCCAGCAGTTCGAGGACTAGCGGGAATGAGCAGTTCTTC